Following are 5 T cell receptor beta chains from one sample sequenced in a study of blood T cell repertoires in COVID-19. Using immunoSEQ multiplex PCR, the repertoire was profiled, and TCRdb retains in-frame clones only, with some absent. The sample has about 70,000 clones, roughly 80% seen once. The sequenced sample was peripheral blood. These receptors were collected from a man aged 70 or older who had recovered from COVID-19.

Many counts were recorded for this clone. The rearrangement uses TRBV4-3 and TRBJ2-3, with 9 bases aligning to TRBD2. The CDR3 totals 15 residues. CDR1 is LGHNA and CDR2 is YSLEER in the germline V gene. V trimming: 2 bases; J trimming: 5 bases; junction bases outside the gene matches: 5. The CDR3 region has the DNA TGCGCCAGCAGCCAAAATAGCGGGAGTGGAGATACGCAGTATTTT. Protein product: CASSQNSGSGDTQYF.

The V gene is TRBV5-5, the J gene TRBJ2-2; D possibly corresponds to TRBD2 (5 bases). There are 16 residues in the CDR3. Deletions cut 2 bases from V and 1 base from J, with 12 bases between. From germline, CDR1 is SGHKS and CDR2 YYEKEE (reference sequence). The CDR3 coding sequence is TGTGCCAGCAGCTTTCATGTGAGCGGGAACACCGGGGAGCTGTTTTTT. The encoded protein is CASSFHVSGNTGELFF.

The V call is TRBV9, the J call TRBJ2-1; possibly TRBD2 for D (6 bases). The CDR3 spans 16 residues. CDR1 and CDR2 (germline): SGDLS, YYNGEE. V gave up 0 bases and J gave up 7 bases, with 17 bases separating them. CDR3 sequence (DNA): TGTGCCAGCAGCGTAGATTTTGGGGGGTTTTGGAATGAGCAGTTCTTC. Translation gives CASSVDFGGFWNEQFF.

The chain is built from TRBV7-2 and TRBJ1-2, with a possible D match to TRBD1 (5 bases). Trimming pared 2 bases from V and 0 bases from J, leaving 16 bases between. The CDR3 extends over 17 amino acids. CDR1 is SGHTA, CDR2 FQGNSA, per germline. CDR3 amino acids: CASSLPQGSVANYGYTF. DNA for the CDR3: TGTGCCAGCAGCTTACCTCAGGGTTCTGTGGCTAACTATGGCTACACCTTC.

This clone was recorded once. This rearrangement joins TRBV9 to TRBJ1-5; 8 nucleotides agree with TRBD1. The CDR3 consists of 15 residues. The V and J ends lost 0 bases and 3 bases, in that order; junction bases with no gene match: 2. Per germline, CDR1 SGDLS and CDR2 YYNGEE. The CDR3 spells CASSVAGGSNQPQHF. The CDR3 region has the DNA TGTGCCAGCAGCGTAGCAGGGGGCTCCAATCAGCCCCAGCATTTT.